This TCR beta chain was captured in a study of cytomegalovirus exposure and HLA in healthy donors. General study points: At a 0.05 false discovery rate, a later analysis found 18,000 or so TCR beta sequences to be associated with HLA alleles. Most subjects had HLA-A and HLA-B alleles reportedly predicted accurately by TCR beta sequences.

V was pared by 2 bases and J by 2 bases, with 9 bases between. Germline assignment: CDR1 SGHNT and CDR2 YYREEE (reference sequence). The CDR3 runs 14 residues. This clone has only one observation. The antigen remains unidentified. Researchers ran the PCR with 60 Vbeta and 13 Jbeta primers. Only in-frame clones appear in the TCRdb table, and some are missing; sequencing was by immunoSEQ multiplex PCR. The data show around 170,000 clones, around 80% seen once. This rearrangement joins TRBV5-4 to TRBJ2-3; no definite D call. Sequencing was done on a sample of PBMCs. This clonotype originated in a woman aged 18-29 years in good health and CMV-seronegative. The CDR3 sequence is CASSFYGLTDTQYF. CDR3 DNA: TGTGCCAGCAGCTTCTACGGTCTCACAGATACGCAGTATTTT. The full variable domain, completed using reference TRBV5-4 and TRBJ2-3, is ETGVTQSPTHLIKTRGQQVTLRCSSQSGHNTVSWYQQALGQGPQFIFQYYREEENGRGNFPPRFSGLQFPNYSSELNVNALELDDSALYLCASSFYGLTDTQYFGPGTRLTVL.